The present T cell receptor (beta chain) was sequenced within a study of blood T cell repertoires in COVID-19. Clones were read by immunoSEQ multiplex PCR, and TCRdb kept only the in-frame ones, dropping some. The sample includes some 30,000 clones, approximately 85% of them seen just once. Per the germline V gene, CDR1 is SGHRS and CDR2 is YFSETQ. Losses at the gene ends were 4 bases for V and 1 base for J; bases not matched to a gene: 7. The CDR3 loop spans 15 amino acids. The chain couples TRBV5-1 to TRBJ1-2, with TRBD1 matching 7 bases. The sequenced sample consisted of peripheral blood. The sequence came from a woman of 80 years or more with COVID-19, enrolled during active disease. The CDR3 DNA reads TGCGCCAGCAGCCCCCGGACAGGAATTAACTATGGCTACACCTTC. This codes for CASSPRTGINYGYTF. The complete variable domain, with remaining parts taken from reference TRBV5-1 and TRBJ1-2, reads KAGVTQTPRYLIKTRGQQVTLSCSPISGHRSVSWYQQTPGQGLQFLFEYFSETQRNKGNFPGRFSGRQFSNSRSEMNVSTLELGDSALYLCASSPRTGINYGYTFGSGTRLTVV.